One and the same sample provided the 20 T cell receptor beta chains below, sequenced in a study of shared clonotypes between healthy human individuals. Measured with immunoSEQ multiplex PCR; TCRdb has only the in-frame clones, and not every one. The sample consists of about 2,200,000 clones, roughly 91% of them appearing once. CD45RO-negative cells were positively selected for CCR7, leaving out terminally differentiated effector memory CD45RA+ cells. What was sequenced was naive CD8+ T cells from PBMCs. The receptors shown here come from a young man in good health. Some clones in this sample may be carry-over from other donors' samples.

The V and J genes are TRBV9 and TRBJ2-3; TRBD1 or TRBD2 may be the D gene (5 bases each). The CDR3 has 15 amino acids. Germline loops: CDR1 SGDLS, CDR2 YYNGEE. Trimming shortened V by 3 bases and J by 8 bases, and 19 bases separated the two germline ends. CDR3 DNA sequence: TGTGCCAGCAGCGGGCACCGGGACGGATCTGCTACGCAGTATTTT. This translates into CASSGHRDGSATQYF.

The chain has TRBV28 and TRBJ1-1, with D hard to call. Trimming removed 3 bases at V and 4 bases at J, with 15 bases between. CDR1 and CDR2 (germline): MDHEN, SYDVKM. The CDR3 covers 15 residues. CDR3 nucleotide sequence: TGTGCCAGCAGTTTGGACGGGCCGGGGAGCACTGAAGCTTTCTTT. Translating it yields CASSLDGPGSTEAFF. The whole variable domain, filled in from reference TRBV28 and TRBJ1-1, reads DVKVTQSSRYLVKRTGEKVFLECVQDMDHENMFWYRQDPGLGLRLIYFSYDVKMKEKGDIPEGYSVSREKKERFSLILESASTNQTSMYLCASSLDGPGSTEAFFGQGTRLTVV.

For this clone: This CDR3 is also generated by other DNA sequences in the sample. This chain joins TRBV11-2 and TRBJ1-1; D remains ambiguous. V lost 2 bases and J lost 0, with 4 bases in between. The CDR3 contains 13 residues. CDR1 and CDR2 (germline): SGHAT, FQNNGV. The CDR3 DNA follows: TGTGCCAGCAGCTTATTTGTGAACACTGAAGCTTTCTTT. Translation: CASSLFVNTEAFF.

V and J are TRBV5-8 and TRBJ2-1, with 7 bases fitting TRBD1. The V segment lost 2 bases and the J segment 6 bases; nucleotides outside the gene matches: 5. CDR1 is SGHTS and CDR2 is YDEGEE in the germline V gene. The CDR3 length is 14 residues. This chain's CDR3 is CASSFDTGVNEQFF. DNA of the CDR3: TGTGCCAGCAGCTTTGACACAGGGGTCAATGAGCAGTTCTTC.

Comments on this clone: This CDR3 is also generated by other DNA sequences in the sample. The V gene is TRBV9, the J gene TRBJ2-1; D could derive from TRBD1 or TRBD2 (6 bases each). V was trimmed by 2 bases and J by 9 bases, leaving 12 bases between them. Germline CDR1 reads SGDLS; CDR2 reads YYNGEE. The CDR3 has 13 amino acids. The CDR3 DNA reads as TGTGCCAGCAGCGTTTCCGGGGGCGGTGAGCAGTTCTTC. This sequence encodes CASSVSGGGEQFF. Filled out from reference TRBV9 and TRBJ2-1, the complete variable domain reads DSGVTQTPKHLITATGQRVTLRCSPRSGDLSVYWYQQSLDQGLQFLIQYYNGEERAKGNILERFSAQQFPDLHSELNLSSLELGDSALYFCASSVSGGGEQFFGPGTRLTVL.

The V gene is TRBV27, the J gene TRBJ2-1; no firm D call. Germline V CDR1 and CDR2: MNHEY, SMNVEV (reference sequence). V shed 2 bases and J shed 8 bases, with 16 bases lying between them. The CDR3 totals 15 residues. The CDR3 loop reads CASSLRPRNGDEQFF. In nucleotides, the CDR3 is TGTGCCAGCAGTTTAAGACCGAGGAATGGCGATGAGCAGTTCTTC.

Here the CDR3 reads CASSLDVGVRAEAFF. CDR3 sequence (DNA): TGTGCCAGCAGCTTAGACGTCGGGGTTAGGGCTGAAGCTTTCTTT. The V call is TRBV11-1, the J call TRBJ1-1; no firm D call. The CDR3 runs to 15 residues. The V gene's germline CDR1 is SGHAT and CDR2 FQDESV (reference sequence). V lost 1 base to trimming and J lost 6 bases, with 15 bases between them.

The genes are TRBV15 and TRBJ1-1; D gene ambiguous. V gave up 9 bases and J gave up 0 bases, with 11 bases separating them. CDR3 length equals 13 residues. Germline lookup yields CDR1 LNHNV and CDR2 YYDKDF (reference sequence). CDR3 residues: CATGLGLNTEAFF. CDR3 nucleotide sequence: TGTGCCACTGGATTAGGATTGAACACTGAAGCTTTCTTT.

V gene TRBV28 combines with J gene TRBJ2-2, with TRBD2 as a possible D gene (5 bases). Germline CDR1 MDHEN, CDR2 SYDVKM. The CDR3 is made up of 15 amino acids. V was cut by 2 bases and J by 2 bases, with 9 bases left in between. CDR3 nucleotides: TGTGCCAGCAGTTTACGAGACTACAACACCGGGGAGCTGTTTTTT. Translated: CASSLRDYNTGELFF.

The sample holds one count of this clone. J is TRBJ2-3 and V is TRBV7-3; 9 nucleotides align to TRBD2. CDR1 SGHTA and CDR2 FQGTGA come from the germline V gene. CDR3 length: 17 residues. The V gene end was trimmed by 1 base and the J gene end by 0 bases; junction bases not matched to a gene: 5. The DNA of the CDR3 is TGTGCCAGCAGCTTAATGGGGAGCGGGAGGAGCACAGATACGCAGTATTTT. Protein: CASSLMGSGRSTDTQYF.

The chain links TRBV7-9 to TRBJ2-3; D ambiguous. This CDR3 has 15 amino acids. Germline values: CDR1 SEHNR, CDR2 FQNEAQ (reference sequence). Trimming cost V 8 bases and J 3 bases, with 18 bases left between them. The CDR3 here is CASLTGFQLTDTQYF. CDR3 DNA: TGTGCCAGCCTCACTGGTTTTCAGCTTACAGATACGCAGTATTTT.

This sequence joins TRBV7-3 and TRBJ2-1; D is possibly TRBD2 (7 bases). CDR3 length equals 14 residues. Between the trimmed V and J ends, which lost 1 base and 7 bases, there was a span of 11 bases. Germline-derived CDR1 and CDR2 are SGHTA and FQGTGA. CDR3 loop: CASSLSGGWNEQFF. The CDR3, as DNA: TGTGCCAGCAGCTTAAGCGGGGGCTGGAATGAGCAGTTCTTC.

V usage is TRBV9 and J usage is TRBJ2-5, with 11 bases lining up with TRBD2. Germline values: CDR1 SGDLS, CDR2 YYNGEE. The ends lost 3 bases at V and 5 bases at J; junction bases unmatched: 9. The CDR3 consists of 16 residues. CDR3 in amino acids: CASSGQLAGEGETQYF. DNA for the CDR3: TGTGCCAGCAGCGGCCAACTAGCGGGAGAGGGGGAGACCCAGTACTTC.

Only one count was recorded for this clone. The chain carries TRBV7-6 and TRBJ1-1; a weak D match, TRBD1 (5 bases). Deletions cut 5 bases from V and 3 bases from J, with 19 bases between. Germline V gives CDR1 SGHVS, CDR2 FNYEAQ. The CDR3 is made up of 16 amino acids. CDR3 residues: CASSPRHLGGDTEAFF. In DNA form, the CDR3 reads TGTGCCAGCAGCCCCCGACACCTTGGGGGTGACACTGAAGCTTTCTTT. Combining the CDR3 with reference TRBV7-6 and TRBJ1-1 gives the whole variable domain GAGVSQSPRYKVTKRGQDVALRCDPISGHVSLYWYRQALGQGPEFLTYFNYEAQQDKSGLPNDRFSAERPEGSISTLTIQRTEQRDSAMYRCASSPRHLGGDTEAFFGQGTRLTVV.

On this clone itself: Other nucleotide sequences from this sample produce the same CDR3. The gene calls are TRBV7-9 and TRBJ2-7; TRBD1 agrees at 7 bases. The CDR3 is 13 residues long. J was trimmed by 5 bases and V by 4 bases; bases with no gene match: 5. CDR1 and CDR2 from the germline V gene are SEHNR and FQNEAQ (reference sequence). CDR3 in amino acids: CASSSKDRDEQYF. The CDR3 nucleotides read TGTGCCAGCAGCTCGAAAGACAGGGACGAGCAGTACTTC.

Comments on this clone: The identical CDR3 is also encoded by other nucleotide sequences in the sample. In DNA, the CDR3 is TGTGCCAGCAGTTTGACTGGCTCCTACAATGAGCAGTTCTTC. It codes for CASSLTGSYNEQFF. V and J are TRBV27 and TRBJ2-1; D remains unclear. CDR1 is MNHEY and CDR2 is SMNVEV in the germline V gene (reference sequence). The CDR3 has 14 amino acids. Trimming removed 3 bases from V and 0 bases from J, with 6 bases in between.

A note on this clone: This CDR3 is also generated by other DNA sequences in the sample. V is TRBV6-1 and J is TRBJ2-1; no reliable D call. The CDR3 length is 10 residues. V was pared by 8 bases and J by 7 bases, with 6 bases between. The germline V gene has CDR1 MNHNS and CDR2 SASEGT. CDR3 region: CASLLNEQFF. In DNA, the CDR3 is TGTGCCAGCCTTTTAAATGAGCAGTTCTTC.

This CDR3 is CASSLRQMIPLPLESGANVLTF. CDR3 bases: TGCGCCAGCAGCTTAAGACAGATGATCCCCCTTCCATTAGAGTCTGGGGCCAACGTCCTGACTTTC. The chain recombines TRBV4-1 with TRBJ2-6; possibly TRBD1 for D (5 bases). V lost 5 bases and J lost 1, with 30 bases in between. Germline-derived CDR1 and CDR2 are MGHRA and YSYEKL. The CDR3 contains 22 residues.

This clone was seen once. The V and J genes are TRBV9 and TRBJ2-7; D might be TRBD1 (6 bases). The CDR3 loop spans 12 amino acids. The V gene's germline CDR1 is SGDLS and CDR2 YYNGEE. V lost 3 bases to trimming and J lost 7 bases, with 11 bases between them. The CDR3 sequence is CASSAPGAEQYF. Written as DNA, the CDR3 is TGTGCCAGCAGCGCCCCAGGGGCGGAGCAGTACTTC.

This rearrangement joins TRBV29-1 to TRBJ2-4; 7 positions agree with TRBD2. The trim removed 5 bases at V and 0 bases at J, leaving 13 bases unmatched. The germline gives CDR1 SQVTM, CDR2 ANQGSEA. The length of the CDR3 is 17 residues. CDR3 residues: CSVLPTSPRLAKNIQYF. CDR3 bases: TGCAGCGTTCTACCGACTAGCCCACGCCTAGCCAAAAACATTCAGTACTTC.